These 7 T cell receptor beta chains share one sample of origin, sequenced in a study of cytomegalovirus exposure and HLA in healthy donors. It was with 60 Vbeta and 13 Jbeta primers that the PCR ran. Profiled with immunoSEQ multiplex PCR; TCRdb holds only in-frame clones, not every one. The data contain under 300,000 clones, about nine tenths of them singletons. Sequencing input: PBMCs. These receptors were taken from a middle-aged man in good health and CMV-seropositive.

The chain combines TRBV10-3 with TRBJ2-7, with D possibly being TRBD2 (6 bases). Germline values: CDR1 ENHRY, CDR2 SYGVKD. V was shortened by 2 bases and J by 3 bases, with 17 bases between the two germline ends. This CDR3 is built from 16 residues. The DNA of the CDR3 is TGTGCCATCAGTGAGGCAGGGCTACTAGCTTTCTACGAGCAGTACTTC. Protein: CAISEAGLLAFYEQYF.

Concerning this clone itself: An end of the junction does not agree with germline; a read error may underlie this. The gene calls are TRBV27 and TRBJ1-2, with TRBD1 as a possible D gene (5 bases). Germline values: CDR1 MNHEY, CDR2 SMNVEV (reference sequence). The CDR3 sequence is 14 residues long. CDR3 protein: CASGLRGGNYGYPF. The DNA of the CDR3 is TGTGCCAGCGGACTCCGCGGGGGGAACTATGGCTACCCCTTC.

This clone was seen a few times. The CDR3 DNA sequence: TGCGCCAGCAGACGGGATTCACCCCTCCACTTT. As protein: CASRRDSPLHF. The rearrangement joins TRBV5-1 to TRBJ1-6; D ambiguous. The CDR3 has 11 amino acids. Germline V gene sequence: CDR1 SGHRS, CDR2 YFSETQ. V was clipped by 5 bases and J by 8 bases, with 5 bases between them.

V is TRBV5-1 and J is TRBJ2-3, with a possible D match to TRBD1 (6 bases). Looked up from germline, CDR1 is SGHRS and CDR2 is YFSETQ. CDR3 size: 15 residues. With 0 bases removed from V and 3 bases from J, the gap between germline ends came to 11 bases. The CDR3 sequence is CASSLGQGHTDTQYF. The CDR3 nucleotides read TGCGCCAGCAGCTTGGGTCAGGGGCATACAGATACGCAGTATTTT.

The chain has TRBV5-1 and TRBJ1-6; a possible D gene is TRBD1 (5 bases). V was shortened by 0 bases and J by 10 bases, with 14 bases between the two germline ends. CDR1 is SGHRS, CDR2 YFSETQ, per germline. The CDR3 is made up of 15 amino acids. Here the CDR3 reads CASSLVGDASSPLHF. Written as DNA, the CDR3 is TGCGCCAGCAGCTTGGTAGGGGATGCAAGCTCACCCCTCCACTTT.

The chain uses TRBV27 and TRBJ2-7; TRBD1 matches 8 bases. Per the germline V gene, CDR1 is MNHEY and CDR2 is SMNVEV (reference sequence). V gave up 2 bases and J gave up 0 bases; unmatched junction bases: 3. The CDR3 totals 15 residues. DNA for the CDR3: TGTGCCAGCAGTTTAACAGGGGGGTCCTCCTACGAGCAGTACTTC. Protein: CASSLTGGSSYEQYF.

The V gene is TRBV27, the J gene TRBJ2-6, with 8 bases lining up with TRBD1. V shed 6 bases and J 4 bases; nucleotides not matched to a gene: 8. Germline-derived CDR1 and CDR2 are MNHEY and SMNVEV (reference sequence). This CDR3 is 16 amino acids long. This CDR3 is CASRDRGPPGANVLTF. The CDR3 DNA reads as TGTGCCAGCAGAGACAGGGGTCCCCCCGGGGCCAACGTCCTGACTTTC. The full variable domain, its missing parts supplied by reference TRBV27 and TRBJ2-6, is EAQVTQNPRYLITVTGKKLTVTCSQNMNHEYMSWYRQDPGLGLRQIYYSMNVEVTDKGDVPEGYKVSRKEKRNFPLILESPSPNQTSLYFCASRDRGPPGANVLTFGAGSRLTVL.